The present T cell receptor beta chain was sequenced within a study of blood T cell repertoires in COVID-19. Authors' analysis steps: Cell counts per sample came from amplifying reference gene primers. Sequencing was performed with immunoSEQ multiplex PCR; in TCRdb, only in-frame clones are kept and a portion is missing. For V, J and clone size, that table is used; D and trimming come from the DNA. The profile shows hundreds of thousands of clones, roughly 84% of them singletons. Participants were aged 18 to 89 years from around 26 US areas. Exposed enrollees had met someone with a PCR-confirmed or clinician-diagnosed COVID-19 case at some point within the 2 weeks before study entry. Between the trimmed V and J ends, which lost 0 bases and 7 bases, there was a span of 7 bases. This CDR3 region has 14 residues. Germline V gene lookup returns CDR1 MNHEY and CDR2 SMNVEV (reference sequence). This clone was seen just once.

This clonotype was obtained from a woman under 30 who had been exposed to COVID-19. Sequenced material: PBMCs or T cells enriched from blood (not recorded which). The J gene is TRBJ1-6, the V gene TRBV27; the D gene is possibly TRBD1 (6 bases). The CDR3, as DNA: TGTGCCAGCAGTTTATCGAGGGGGAATTCACCCCTCCACTTT. Translated: CASSLSRGNSPLHF.